A single sample gave rise to the 30 T cell receptor beta chains below, sequenced in a study of blood T cell repertoires in COVID-19. Method: immunoSEQ multiplex PCR; TCRdb's copy keeps in-frame clones and lacks some. This sample yields 80,000 or so clones, of which roughly 80% are seen a single time; 36% belongs to the top ten. Sequenced input: peripheral blood. The source of these receptors is an older woman with acute or convalescent COVID-19.

This chain joins TRBV11-1 and TRBJ2-7; 8 bases align to TRBD1. Germline CDR1 SGHAT, CDR2 FQDESV (reference sequence). J was trimmed by 5 bases and V by 4 bases; bases with no gene match: 7. CDR3 length: 14 amino acids. The CDR3 reads CASSSGRTGNEQYF. The CDR3 region has the DNA TGTGCCAGCAGCTCCGGTAGGACAGGGAACGAGCAGTACTTC.

In this sample, this clone turned up once. The rearrangement joins TRBV4-1 to TRBJ2-7; TRBD2 matches 8 bases. Germline CDR1 MGHRA, CDR2 YSYEKL. This CDR3 has 16 residues. The trim removed 4 bases at V and 6 bases at J, leaving 14 bases unmatched. The CDR3 DNA is TGCGCCAGCAGCCGAGTATCCGGGACTAGTTTCGGCGAGCAGTACTTC. This codes for CASSRVSGTSFGEQYF.

The rearrangement joins TRBV12-3 or TRBV12-4 to TRBJ1-1; D remains unclear. Trimming pared 1 base from V and 10 bases from J, leaving 10 bases between. The CDR3 extends over 12 amino acids. In nucleotides, the CDR3 is TGTGCCAGCAGTTTAGAGGCTTCGGGAGCTTTCTTT. Translating gives CASSLEASGAFF.

V and J are TRBV11-3 and TRBJ2-3; 14 nucleotides match TRBD2. Germline trimming cut 1 base from V and 3 bases from J; bases unmatched to any gene: 0. The CDR3 is made up of 16 amino acids. The germline V gene has CDR1 SGHNT and CDR2 YENEEA. The CDR3 sequence is CASSLGTSGRTDTQYF. The CDR3 DNA follows: TGTGCCAGCAGCTTAGGGACTAGCGGGAGGACAGATACGCAGTATTTT.

V gene TRBV7-2 combines with J gene TRBJ1-2; TRBD1 might be the D (5 bases). This CDR3 has 15 residues. Germline CDR1 SGHTA, CDR2 FQGNSA. Trimming pared 2 bases from V and 4 bases from J, leaving 14 bases between. The CDR3 sequence is CASSLTRQTSYGYTF. Written as DNA, the CDR3 is TGTGCCAGCAGCTTAACTCGACAGACCTCCTATGGCTACACCTTC.

V gene TRBV12-5 combines with J gene TRBJ2-3; weak D call: TRBD2 (5 bases). Trimming pared 1 base from V and 2 bases from J, leaving 10 bases between. The germline V gene encodes CDR1 LGHNT and CDR2 FRNRAP. CDR3 size: 15 residues. For the CDR3, the DNA is TGTGCTAGTGGTTTGGGGACTGACTACACAGATACGCAGTATTTT. This sequence encodes CASGLGTDYTDTQYF.

The rearrangement uses TRBV2 and TRBJ1-5, with D uncertain. Germline values: CDR1 SNHLY, CDR2 FYNNEI. The CDR3 is 13 amino acids. With 6 bases removed from V and 7 bases from J, the gap between germline ends came to 13 bases. The CDR3 spells CASRDLVGQPQHF. The DNA of the CDR3 is TGTGCCAGCAGGGACTTGGTAGGGCAGCCCCAGCATTTT.

The J gene is TRBJ2-5, the V gene TRBV6-5; no clear D. The CDR3 runs 15 residues. Trimming took off 5 bases at V and 1 base at J, with 14 bases between the two ends. Germline values: CDR1 MNHEY, CDR2 SVGAGI. The CDR3 nucleotides are TGTGCCAGCAGTCCTTTGACGTCAGGCCAAGAGACCCAGTACTTC. As protein: CASSPLTSGQETQYF.

This sequence joins TRBV9 and TRBJ2-5; weak D call: TRBD2 (5 bases). Germline CDR1 is SGDLS and CDR2 is YYNGEE. The CDR3 spans 13 residues. V was cut by 0 bases and J by 5 bases, with 8 bases left in between. The CDR3 nucleotides are TGTGCCAGCAGCGTAGGGACTGACGAGACCCAGTACTTC. It translates to CASSVGTDETQYF.

The gene calls are TRBV13 and TRBJ2-1; TRBD2 aligns across 15 bases. The CDR3 runs to 18 residues. The V segment lost 2 bases and the J segment 5 bases; nucleotides outside the gene matches: 7. Germline V lookup: CDR1 PRHDT, CDR2 FYEKMQ (reference sequence). CDR3 in DNA: TGTGCCAGCAGCTTACAGGTCGGACTAGCGGGAGGGGACAATGAGCAGTTCTTC. Its protein is CASSLQVGLAGGDNEQFF.

The chain is built from TRBV6-5 and TRBJ1-1; 8 bases are shared with TRBD1. The CDR3 has 14 amino acids. The junction had 5 bases not matched to a gene; V was cut back by 4 bases and J by 4 bases. CDR1 and CDR2 from the germline V gene are MNHEY and SVGAGI. DNA of the CDR3: TGTGCCAGCAGTTCCGGACAGGGATTCACTGAAGCTTTCTTT. Amino acids: CASSSGQGFTEAFF.

The chain recombines TRBV5-1 with TRBJ2-1; D might be TRBD2 (5 bases). Germline-derived CDR1 and CDR2 are SGHRS and YFSETQ. CDR3 length: 17 residues. V dropped 0 bases and J dropped 2 bases, with 15 bases sitting between them. The CDR3 DNA reads as TGCGCCAGCAGCTTGGTCCCGCGGACTGACACCTACAATGAGCAGTTCTTC. Protein product: CASSLVPRTDTYNEQFF.

The gene calls are TRBV4-1 and TRBJ1-1; 7 bases fit TRBD1. Germline loops: CDR1 MGHRA, CDR2 YSYEKL. With 4 bases clipped from V and 4 bases from J, the junction kept 9 bases outside the gene matches. The CDR3 is 15 amino acids. The CDR3 bases are TGCGCCAGCAGCCCATCTCAGGGGGTGGGCACTGAAGCTTTCTTT. Amino acid sequence: CASSPSQGVGTEAFF.

This clone was seen a handful of times. V gene TRBV7-8 combines with J gene TRBJ2-1, with 14 bases aligning to TRBD2. The CDR3 length is 16 residues. Looked up from germline, CDR1 is SGHVS and CDR2 is FQNEAQ. V was pared by 4 bases and J by 8 bases, with 7 bases of the junction left unmatched. CDR3 protein: CASSSRTSGGRDEQFF. CDR3 in DNA: TGTGCCAGCAGCTCCCGGACTAGCGGGGGGAGGGATGAGCAGTTCTTC.

This clone was detected only once. The gene calls are TRBV19 and TRBJ1-3; D not certain. Trimming stripped 5 bases from V and 3 bases from J, with 14 bases between. In germline, CDR1 is LNHDA, CDR2 SQIVND (reference sequence). The CDR3 has 15 residues. CDR3 sequence (DNA): TGTGCCAGTAGTCCGATCGGCGGCTTTGGAAACACCATATATTTT. Translating gives CASSPIGGFGNTIYF.

The chain employs TRBV7-2 and TRBJ2-7, with a tentative D call TRBD1 (5 bases). V dropped 1 base and J dropped 3 bases, with 10 bases sitting between them. The CDR3 has 14 residues. Germline-derived CDR1 and CDR2 are SGHTA and FQGNSA. CDR3: CASSLVGVGYEQYF. CDR3 nucleotides: TGTGCCAGCAGCTTAGTAGGGGTAGGCTACGAGCAGTACTTC. Full variable domain (outside the CDR3, taken from reference TRBV7-2 and TRBJ2-7): GAGVSQSPSNKVTEKGKDVELRCDPISGHTALYWYRQSLGQGLEFLIYFQGNSAPDKSGLPSDRFSAERTGGSVSTLTIQRTQQEDSAVYLCASSLVGVGYEQYFGPGTRLTVT.

This clone came up a few times. The chain employs TRBV19 and TRBJ1-4; no reliable D call. Germline CDR1 reads LNHDA; CDR2 reads SQIVND (reference sequence). V lost 5 bases to trimming and J lost 4 bases, with 11 bases between them. This CDR3 spans 14 amino acids. The DNA for the CDR3 is TGTGCCAGTAGTGCTGACAACCATAATGAAAAACTGTTTTTT. Its translation is CASSADNHNEKLFF.

The rearrangement uses TRBV9 and TRBJ2-7, with 7 bases fitting TRBD2. V shed 4 bases, J shed 2 bases, and the junction held 9 bases outside the gene matches. Germline-derived CDR1 and CDR2 are SGDLS and YYNGEE. The CDR3 is 15 residues long. In nucleotides, the CDR3 is TGTGCCAGCAGCCCTCAAGGGACTATGCCCTACGAGCAGTACTTC. It translates to CASSPQGTMPYEQYF.

The chain couples TRBV14 to TRBJ2-7; 7 positions match TRBD2. The CDR3 sequence is 16 residues long. Germline loops: CDR1 SGHDN, CDR2 FVKESK. V shed 1 base, J shed 0 bases, and the junction held 6 bases outside the gene matches. CDR3: CASSQGFGGSSYEQYF. The DNA of the CDR3 is TGTGCCAGCAGCCAAGGGTTCGGGGGGAGCTCCTACGAGCAGTACTTC.

The chain is built from TRBV3-1 (or the pseudogene TRBV3-2) and TRBJ1-3; D uncertain. Trimming removed 3 bases at V and 0 bases at J, with 9 bases between. CDR1 is LGHDT, CDR2 YNNKEL, per germline (reference sequence). This CDR3 spans 15 amino acids. Here the CDR3 DNA reads TGTGCCAGCAGCCATAACTTCCTCTCTGGAAACACCATATATTTT. Amino acid sequence: CASSHNFLSGNTIYF.

This chain connects TRBV14 to TRBJ1-2; 7 bases fit TRBD1. Germline V lookup: CDR1 SGHDN, CDR2 FVKESK. CDR3 size: 15 residues. J was trimmed by 1 base and V by 3 bases; bases with no gene match: 5. CDR3 sequence: CASSQPGQSNYGYTF. CDR3 sequence (DNA): TGTGCCAGCAGCCAGCCGGGACAGAGTAACTATGGCTACACCTTC.

The CDR3: CASSPGTGDTGELFF. The DNA for the CDR3 is TGTGCCAGCAGTCCCGGGACAGGGGACACCGGGGAGCTGTTTTTT. The chain is built from TRBV28 and TRBJ2-2, with 10 bases aligning to TRBD1. With 5 bases clipped from V and 3 bases from J, the junction kept 3 bases outside the gene matches. Per the germline V gene, CDR1 is MDHEN and CDR2 is SYDVKM. The CDR3 has 15 residues.

V is TRBV30 and J is TRBJ1-5; D ambiguous. V was cut by 2 bases and J by 4 bases, with 18 bases left in between. Germline V lookup: CDR1 GTSNPN, CDR2 SVGIG (reference sequence). This CDR3 contains 16 residues. Written as DNA, the CDR3 is TGTGCCTGGAGTTCCCGAGGGAGGGTGAAGAATCAGCCCCAGCATTTT. Amino acids: CAWSSRGRVKNQPQHF.

The chain uses TRBV10-3 and TRBJ2-1, with 10 bases identical to TRBD2. Germline V lookup: CDR1 ENHRY, CDR2 SYGVKD. The CDR3 has 16 amino acids. Trimming removed 0 bases from V and 6 bases from J; junction bases left unmatched: 5. The CDR3 loop reads CAISESASGSSNEQFF. The CDR3 DNA follows: TGTGCCATCAGTGAGTCGGCTAGCGGGAGTAGCAATGAGCAGTTCTTC.

The rearrangement joins TRBV5-1 to TRBJ2-3, with 10 nucleotides matching TRBD2. With V trimmed by 0 bases and J by 8 bases, 9 bases remained unmatched. This CDR3 spans 16 amino acids. CDR1 SGHRS and CDR2 YFSETQ come from the germline V gene. The CDR3: CASSLAASGSGITQYF. CDR3 coding DNA: TGCGCCAGCAGCTTGGCCGCTAGCGGGAGCGGTATTACGCAGTATTTT.

Only a few counts were recorded for this clone. The gene calls are TRBV3-1 (or the pseudogene TRBV3-2) and TRBJ1-1, with 8 bases that match TRBD1. Germline lookup yields CDR1 LGHDT and CDR2 YNNKEL (reference sequence). The CDR3 consists of 16 residues. After removal of 1 base from V and 4 bases from J, the junction contained 8 bases not matched to a gene. The CDR3 DNA sequence: TGTGCCAGCAGCCAAGTCTTCGGCAGGGGGCCCACTGAAGCTTTCTTT. This codes for CASSQVFGRGPTEAFF.

The V and J genes are TRBV24-1 and TRBJ2-5; tentative D call: TRBD1 (6 bases). V lost 3 bases, J lost 5 bases, and 15 bases lay in between. Germline V lookup: CDR1 KGHDR, CDR2 SFDVKD. CDR3 length: 15 amino acids. Here the CDR3 reads CATSDPTGGAETQYF. In DNA, the CDR3 is TGTGCCACCAGTGATCCGACAGGAGGTGCGGAGACCCAGTACTTC.

V is TRBV28 and J is TRBJ1-2; D is undetermined. This CDR3 is 14 amino acids long. Germline-derived CDR1 and CDR2 are MDHEN and SYDVKM. V lost 1 base and J 8 bases, leaving 14 bases between the germline ends. The CDR3 region has the DNA TGTGCCAGCAGTTTATCCGTAGACCTGGAGGGCTACACCTTC. Translation: CASSLSVDLEGYTF.

The genes are TRBV5-4 and TRBJ2-1; 10 nucleotides line up with TRBD1. Germline V gene data show CDR1 as SGHNT and CDR2 as YYREEE (reference sequence). The trim removed 7 bases at V and 6 bases at J, leaving 10 bases unmatched. This CDR3 has 15 amino acids. The CDR3 sequence is CASGPGTGVFNEQFF. DNA for the CDR3: TGTGCCAGCGGTCCCGGGACAGGGGTTTTCAATGAGCAGTTCTTC.

The chain carries TRBV27 and TRBJ2-5, with 7 bases identical to TRBD1. The CDR3 runs to 14 residues. After removal of 5 bases from V and 4 bases from J, the junction contained 7 bases not matched to a gene. Germline V gene lookup returns CDR1 MNHEY and CDR2 SMNVEV (reference sequence). CDR3 in amino acids: CASSPTGDGETQYF. Here the CDR3 DNA reads TGTGCCAGCAGTCCAACAGGGGATGGAGAGACCCAGTACTTC.